The rows below give T cell receptor beta chains drawn from one sample of a study of blood T cell repertoires in COVID-19. Libraries were prepared by immunoSEQ multiplex PCR; TCRdb keeps only in-frame clonotypes and omits some of them. Of some 170,000 clones listed, roughly 84% were seen once; the top ten hold over 6.5%. The sequenced sample consisted of peripheral blood. These receptors originate from a middle-aged woman with COVID-19, enrolled during active disease. Each CDR3 is given with its conserved first and last residue. Fields, in order: CDR3 DNA, CDR3 protein, J gene, D gene, V gene, clone size. A D gene is named only where the DNA matches it firmly. Clone size is not always given. Where it is, it says once, few, many or a class for expanded clones.

TGTGCCAGCAGCCCGTTTGTCCCAGCGAACTATGGCTACACCTTC | CASSPFVPANYGYTF | TRBJ1-2 | NA | TRBV5-4 | NA
TGTGCCAGCACCCCCAGGTCAAGTACGCAGTATTTT | CASTPRSSTQYF | TRBJ2-3 | NA | TRBV2 | NA
TGTGCCAGTCAAACCCGGGGACAGGGCTACGAGCAGTACTTC | CASQTRGQGYEQYF | TRBJ2-7 | TRBD1 | TRBV19 | few
TGTGCCAGCAGCTTGGGAGGCTGGCAAGGGGGTAACACTGAAGCTTTCTTT | CASSLGGWQGGNTEAFF | TRBJ1-1 | NA | TRBV5-4 | NA
TGTGCTAGTGGTCGGGGAAACACTGAAGCTTTCTTT | CASGRGNTEAFF | TRBJ1-1 | NA | TRBV12-5 | NA
TGTGCCAGCACCCGACCGGACAGGAACGGTGGCTACACCTTC | CASTRPDRNGGYTF | TRBJ1-2 | TRBD1 | TRBV6-5 | once
TGTGCCAGCAGCTCAGGGTTAGCCAAAAACATTCAGTACTTC | CASSSGLAKNIQYF | TRBJ2-4 | NA | TRBV27 | NA
TGTGCCAGCAGTTACGCGGGCTACGAGCAGTACTTC | CASSYAGYEQYF | TRBJ2-7 | NA | TRBV6-5 | once
TGTGCCAGCAGCTTAAGGCCAGGGGGCGGTCAGCCCCAGCATTTT | CASSLRPGGGQPQHF | TRBJ1-5 | TRBD1 | TRBV7-3 | NA
TGTGCCAGCAGCCACCTGACAGGGGGCTTTACCGGGGAGCTGTTTTTT | CASSHLTGGFTGELFF | TRBJ2-2 | TRBD1 | TRBV9 | NA
TGTGCCAGTAGTCAGGGACAGGGAAGGACTGAAGCTTTCTTT | CASSQGQGRTEAFF | TRBJ1-1 | TRBD1 | TRBV19 | NA
TGTGCCAGCACCTTAGCGGGAGGCTCCTACGAGCAGTACTTC | CASTLAGGSYEQYF | TRBJ2-7 | TRBD2 | TRBV11-2 | NA
TGTGCCAGCATCACACAGGGGCGGGCCTATGGCTACACCTTC | CASITQGRAYGYTF | TRBJ1-2 | TRBD1 | TRBV28 | once
TGTGCCAGCAGCCCCCGGGACAGGGGACGAGAAAAACTGTTTTTT | CASSPRDRGREKLFF | TRBJ1-4 | TRBD1 | TRBV9 | NA
TGCGCCAGCAGCCTCCGTTCGGCGGCGGGGTCCGGGGAGCTGTTTTTT | CASSLRSAAGSGELFF | TRBJ2-2 | NA | TRBV4-1 | NA
TGCGCCAGCAGCTGGGACAGGGGGAGGAACACTGAAGCTTTCTTT | CASSWDRGRNTEAFF | TRBJ1-1 | TRBD1 | TRBV5-1 | NA
TGTGCCAGCAGTTTTAAGACAGGGGGCGAAGCTTTCTTT | CASSFKTGGEAFF | TRBJ1-1 | TRBD1 | TRBV12-3/TRBV12-4 | NA
TGTGCTAGTGGTTTGGTATTGTTGTCAGGGGCCAAGCCCGAAGCTTTCTTT | CASGLVLLSGAKPEAFF | TRBJ1-1 | NA | TRBV12-5 | NA
TGCGCCAGCAGCTGGACAGGACAGGCGGAAAAACTGTTTTTT | CASSWTGQAEKLFF | TRBJ1-4 | TRBD1 | TRBV5-1 | NA
TGTGCCAGCAGTTTATCAGGACACTACGAGCAGTACTTC | CASSLSGHYEQYF | TRBJ2-7 | NA | TRBV27 | NA
TGTGCCAGCAGTGACTCCTACGGACAGGGGAAAAACATTCAGTACTTC | CASSDSYGQGKNIQYF | TRBJ2-4 | TRBD1 | TRBV6-4 | NA
TGCGCCAGCAGCCACCGGGACAGGGAAACCCACCATGAAAAACTGTTTTTT | CASSHRDRETHHEKLFF | TRBJ1-4 | TRBD1 | TRBV10-1 | NA
TGCGCCAGCAGCCGACAGTTGAACACTGAAGCTTTCTTT | CASSRQLNTEAFF | TRBJ1-1 | NA | TRBV5-1 | once
TGTGCCAGCAGTTTGGGGGGGCTCGGCACTGAAGCTTTCTTT | CASSLGGLGTEAFF | TRBJ1-1 | NA | TRBV27 | NA
TGTGCCAGCAGCTTGCTAGCGTACCAAGAGACCCAGTACTTC | CASSLLAYQETQYF | TRBJ2-5 | NA | TRBV11-2 | NA
TGTGCTAGCAGCCGACTAGCGGGGATAAACACCGGGGAGCTGTTTTTT | CASSRLAGINTGELFF | TRBJ2-2 | TRBD2 | TRBV7-7 | NA
TGTGCCAGCGAAGGAGCACCGAACACTGAAGCTTTCTTT | CASEGAPNTEAFF | TRBJ1-1 | NA | TRBV18 | once
TGTGCCAGCAGTTACTTATCGGGACAGACATACAATGAGCAGTTCTTC | CASSYLSGQTYNEQFF | TRBJ2-1 | TRBD1 | TRBV6-5 | NA
TGTGCCAGCAGTTTAGAGCTCAACACTGAAGCTTTCTTT | CASSLELNTEAFF | TRBJ1-1 | NA | TRBV12-3/TRBV12-4 | NA
TGTGCCAGCAGCTTAGGGGGTCTAGCGGGAGGAAGCGAGCAGTACTTC | CASSLGGLAGGSEQYF | TRBJ2-7 | TRBD2 | TRBV7-6 | NA
TGTGCCACCAGGCCAATATCGGGGGTGCCCTACGAGCAGTACTTC | CATRPISGVPYEQYF | TRBJ2-7 | NA | TRBV15 | NA
TGTGCCAGCAACCCAGGACTACCTAAGGTGGTCGAGCAGTACTTC | CASNPGLPKVVEQYF | TRBJ2-7 | NA | TRBV6-5 | NA
TGTGCCAGCCTTAGCGGGGCCTATGGCTACACCTTC | CASLSGAYGYTF | TRBJ1-2 | NA | TRBV19 | NA
TGTGCCAGCAGCCAAGCCGGGAGGGCCACGTATGAGCAGTTCTTC | CASSQAGRATYEQFF | TRBJ2-1 | TRBD2 | TRBV3-1/TRBV3-2 | NA
TGTGCCAGCAGCCCTGGGACTCAAAACACCATATATTTT | CASSPGTQNTIYF | TRBJ1-3 | NA | TRBV7-9 | NA
TGTGCCAGCAGCCAAGTTCTGTATAATGAGCAGTTCTTC | CASSQVLYNEQFF | TRBJ2-1 | NA | TRBV3-1/TRBV3-2 | NA
TGTGCCAGCAGCCTCATTGGGGCCACCCCCGGGGAGACCCAGTACTTC | CASSLIGATPGETQYF | TRBJ2-5 | NA | TRBV7-9 | NA
TGTGCCAGCAGTGAAGTGGCAGGGCTCGCGGCCCTCGATGGCTACACCTTC | CASSEVAGLAALDGYTF | TRBJ1-2 | NA | TRBV6-1 | NA
TGTGCCAGCAGCCACCGACAGGGAAGGCGCGGCACTGAAGCTTTCTTT | CASSHRQGRRGTEAFF | TRBJ1-1 | TRBD1 | TRBV3-1/TRBV3-2 | NA
TGCGCCAGCAGCGGGGCCCTAAATGGGGAGCTGTTTTTT | CASSGALNGELFF | TRBJ2-2 | NA | TRBV5-1 | NA